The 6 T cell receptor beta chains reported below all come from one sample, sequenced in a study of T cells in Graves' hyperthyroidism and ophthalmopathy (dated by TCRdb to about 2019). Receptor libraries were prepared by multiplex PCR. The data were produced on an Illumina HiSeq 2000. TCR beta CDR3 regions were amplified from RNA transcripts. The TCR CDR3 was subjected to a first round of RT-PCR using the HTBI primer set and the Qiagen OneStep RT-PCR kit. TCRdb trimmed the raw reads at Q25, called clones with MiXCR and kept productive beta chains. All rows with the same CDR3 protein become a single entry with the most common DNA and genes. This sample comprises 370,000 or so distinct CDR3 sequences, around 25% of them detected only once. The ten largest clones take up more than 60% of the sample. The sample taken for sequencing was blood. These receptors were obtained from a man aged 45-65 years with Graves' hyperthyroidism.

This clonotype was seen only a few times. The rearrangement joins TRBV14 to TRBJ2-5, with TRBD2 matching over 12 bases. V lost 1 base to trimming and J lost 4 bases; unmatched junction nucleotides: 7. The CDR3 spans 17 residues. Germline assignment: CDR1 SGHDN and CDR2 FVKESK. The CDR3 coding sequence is TGTGCCAGCAGCCAAGGTGTGACTAGCGGGAGCAGAGAGACCCAGTACTTC. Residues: CASSQGVTSGSRETQYF.

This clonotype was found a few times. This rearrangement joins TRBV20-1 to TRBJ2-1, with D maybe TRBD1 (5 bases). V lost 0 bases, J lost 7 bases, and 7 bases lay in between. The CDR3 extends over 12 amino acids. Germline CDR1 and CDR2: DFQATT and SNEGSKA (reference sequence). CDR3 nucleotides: TGCAGTGCTAGAGAGGGGCCAAATGAGCAGTTCTTC. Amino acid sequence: CSAREGPNEQFF.

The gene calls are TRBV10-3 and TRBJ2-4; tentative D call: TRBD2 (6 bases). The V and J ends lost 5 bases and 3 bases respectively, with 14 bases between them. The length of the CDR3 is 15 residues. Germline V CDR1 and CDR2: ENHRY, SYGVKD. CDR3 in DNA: TGTGCCATCAGTAAAGCGGGTTCTGGCAAAAACATTCAGTACTTC. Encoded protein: CAISKAGSGKNIQYF.

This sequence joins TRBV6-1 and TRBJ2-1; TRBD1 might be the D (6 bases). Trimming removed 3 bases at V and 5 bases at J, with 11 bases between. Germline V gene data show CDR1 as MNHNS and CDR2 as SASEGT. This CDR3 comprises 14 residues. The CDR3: CASSEGAADNEQFF. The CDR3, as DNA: TGTGCCAGCAGTGAGGGGGCAGCGGACAATGAGCAGTTCTTC.

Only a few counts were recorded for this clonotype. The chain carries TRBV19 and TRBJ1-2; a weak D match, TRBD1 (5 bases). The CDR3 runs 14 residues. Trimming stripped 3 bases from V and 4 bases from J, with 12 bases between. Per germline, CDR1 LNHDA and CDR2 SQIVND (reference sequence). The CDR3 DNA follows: TGTGCCAGTAGTATGGCGGGGCAGGCCTATGGCTACACCTTC. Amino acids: CASSMAGQAYGYTF.

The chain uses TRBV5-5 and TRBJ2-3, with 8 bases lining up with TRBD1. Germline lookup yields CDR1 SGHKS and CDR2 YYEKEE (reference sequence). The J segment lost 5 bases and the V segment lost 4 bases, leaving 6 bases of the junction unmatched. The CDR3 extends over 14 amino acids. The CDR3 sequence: CASSPGQGVDTQYF. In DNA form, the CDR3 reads TGTGCCAGCAGCCCAGGACAGGGAGTAGATACGCAGTATTTT.